These T cell receptor beta chains were read from a single sample in a study of blood T cell repertoires in COVID-19. Profiling relied on immunoSEQ multiplex PCR, and the TCRdb table lists in-frame clones only, not all of them. The sample has tens of thousands of clones; 80% to 85% are singletons. Material: peripheral blood. These receptors all stem from a human donor with acute or convalescent COVID-19. The donor label of this sample is uncertain. Each CDR3 is given with its conserved first and last residue. The order of the fields is CDR3 DNA, CDR3 protein, D gene, J gene, clone size, V gene. D genes are given only for firm matches. Size is omitted from some rows. Given values are once, few, many or a class for expanded clones.

CDR3nt: TGTGCCAGCAGACAAACAGGGGAGGTTCAGCCCCAGCATTTT
CDR3aa: CASRQTGEVQPQHF
d_gene: TRBD1
j_gene: TRBJ1-5
abundance: NA
v_gene: TRBV6-5

CDR3nt: TGTGCCACCAGTGATCCGGACAGGAATGGCTACACCTTC
CDR3aa: CATSDPDRNGYTF
d_gene: TRBD1
j_gene: TRBJ1-2
abundance: NA
v_gene: TRBV24-1

CDR3nt: TGTGCCAGCAGCTTAGGTGCAGCGGATTATAATTCACCCCTCCACTTT
CDR3aa: CASSLGAADYNSPLHF
d_gene: NA
j_gene: TRBJ1-6
abundance: NA
v_gene: TRBV13

CDR3nt: TGCGCCAGCAGCCTTACTAGCGGGGATAGCTCTGGGGCCAACGTCCTGACTTTC
CDR3aa: CASSLTSGDSSGANVLTF
d_gene: TRBD2
j_gene: TRBJ2-6
abundance: NA
v_gene: TRBV5-1

CDR3nt: TGTGCCAGCAGCTCCGGGACAGGGAGGGAAAAACTGTTTTTT
CDR3aa: CASSSGTGREKLFF
d_gene: TRBD1
j_gene: TRBJ1-4
abundance: NA
v_gene: TRBV3-1/TRBV3-2

CDR3nt: TGTGCCAGCAGCCCTCTACAGGGATCTAACTATGGCTACACCTTC
CDR3aa: CASSPLQGSNYGYTF
d_gene: NA
j_gene: TRBJ1-2
abundance: few
v_gene: TRBV14

CDR3nt: TGTGCCATCAGGGGACAGGATACTAGTTATGGCTACACCTTC
CDR3aa: CAIRGQDTSYGYTF
d_gene: TRBD1
j_gene: TRBJ1-2
abundance: NA
v_gene: TRBV10-3

CDR3nt: TGTGCCAGCAGCGTCTTGACACAGGGGGTGGCTTTCTTT
CDR3aa: CASSVLTQGVAFF
d_gene: TRBD1
j_gene: TRBJ1-1
abundance: NA
v_gene: TRBV9

CDR3nt: TGTGCCAGCAGCTTAACAGCGGGGGCGGACAATGAGCAGTTCTTC
CDR3aa: CASSLTAGADNEQFF
d_gene: TRBD2
j_gene: TRBJ2-1
abundance: once
v_gene: TRBV7-2

CDR3nt: TGTGCCAGTGACAGGGGCACCGGGGAGCTGTTTTTT
CDR3aa: CASDRGTGELFF
d_gene: TRBD1
j_gene: TRBJ2-2
abundance: few
v_gene: TRBV19

CDR3nt: TGTGCCAGCCGACCTAGCGGGGAGACCCAGTACTTC
CDR3aa: CASRPSGETQYF
d_gene: TRBD2
j_gene: TRBJ2-5
abundance: NA
v_gene: TRBV2

CDR3nt: TGCAGCCTGAAAAGGAGCAGCGCCATGAACACTGAAGCTTTCTTT
CDR3aa: CSLKRSSAMNTEAFF
d_gene: NA
j_gene: TRBJ1-1
abundance: NA
v_gene: TRBV29-1

CDR3nt: TGTGCCAGCAACCAGGGGCGGAAAGCTTTCTTT
CDR3aa: CASNQGRKAFF
d_gene: NA
j_gene: TRBJ1-1
abundance: NA
v_gene: TRBV6-5

CDR3nt: TGTGCCTGGACAACAACGAACTATGGCTACACCTTC
CDR3aa: CAWTTTNYGYTF
d_gene: NA
j_gene: TRBJ1-2
abundance: NA
v_gene: TRBV30

CDR3nt: TGCGCCAGCAGCCAAGGCGGGACTAGCGCTTCGGAGCTGTTTTTT
CDR3aa: CASSQGGTSASELFF
d_gene: TRBD2
j_gene: TRBJ2-2
abundance: NA
v_gene: TRBV4-3

CDR3nt: TGTGCCAGCAGCTTAGTGAGTGCAGCGTCCAATTCACCCCTCCACTTT
CDR3aa: CASSLVSAASNSPLHF
d_gene: NA
j_gene: TRBJ1-6
abundance: few
v_gene: TRBV7-2

CDR3nt: TGCGCCAGCAGTGGGTCCGGACAGGAGAACACTGAAGCTTTCTTT
CDR3aa: CASSGSGQENTEAFF
d_gene: TRBD1
j_gene: TRBJ1-1
abundance: NA
v_gene: TRBV5-1

CDR3nt: TGTGCCAGTAGTCCAAACACAGGGGCCGTCTCTGGGGCCAACGTCCTGACTTTC
CDR3aa: CASSPNTGAVSGANVLTF
d_gene: TRBD1
j_gene: TRBJ2-6
abundance: NA
v_gene: TRBV19

CDR3nt: TGTGCCAGCAGCCAAGCTCCAGGGCGGAGCACAGATACGCAGTATTTT
CDR3aa: CASSQAPGRSTDTQYF
d_gene: NA
j_gene: TRBJ2-3
abundance: NA
v_gene: TRBV14

CDR3nt: TGTGCCAGCAGTGACGGTCGAGCATACAATGAGCAGTTCTTC
CDR3aa: CASSDGRAYNEQFF
d_gene: NA
j_gene: TRBJ2-1
abundance: NA
v_gene: TRBV2

CDR3nt: TGTGCCGGAGTGGCCGGGGACAGCTCCTACGAGCAGTACTTC
CDR3aa: CAGVAGDSSYEQYF
d_gene: TRBD1
j_gene: TRBJ2-7
abundance: NA
v_gene: TRBV6-5